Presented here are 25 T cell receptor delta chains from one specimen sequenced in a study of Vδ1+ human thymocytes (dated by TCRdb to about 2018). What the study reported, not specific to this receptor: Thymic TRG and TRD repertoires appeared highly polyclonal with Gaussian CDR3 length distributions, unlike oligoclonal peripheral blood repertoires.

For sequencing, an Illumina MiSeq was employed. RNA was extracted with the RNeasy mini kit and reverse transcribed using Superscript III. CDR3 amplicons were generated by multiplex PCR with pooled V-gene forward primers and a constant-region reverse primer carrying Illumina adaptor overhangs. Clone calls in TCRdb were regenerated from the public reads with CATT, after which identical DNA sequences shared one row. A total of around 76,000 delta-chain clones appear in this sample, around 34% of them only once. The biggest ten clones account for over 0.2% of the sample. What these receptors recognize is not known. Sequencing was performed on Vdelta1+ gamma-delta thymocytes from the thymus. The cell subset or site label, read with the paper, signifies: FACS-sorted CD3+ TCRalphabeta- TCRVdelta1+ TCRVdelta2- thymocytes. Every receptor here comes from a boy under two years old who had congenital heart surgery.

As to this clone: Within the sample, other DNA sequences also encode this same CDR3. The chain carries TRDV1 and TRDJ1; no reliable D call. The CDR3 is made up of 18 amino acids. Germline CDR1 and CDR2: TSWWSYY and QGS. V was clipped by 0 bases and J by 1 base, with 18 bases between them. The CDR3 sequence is CALGELESPDRCTDKLIF. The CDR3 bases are TGTGCTCTTGGGGAACTAGAATCTCCCGACAGGTGCACCGATAAACTCATCTTT.

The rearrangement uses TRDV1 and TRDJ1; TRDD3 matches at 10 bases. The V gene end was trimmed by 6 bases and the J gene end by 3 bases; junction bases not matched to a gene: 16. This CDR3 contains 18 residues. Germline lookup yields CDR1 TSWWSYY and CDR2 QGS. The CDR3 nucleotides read TGTGCTCTTGGAGTCACTAGGGTACTGGGGGATGGGGCCGATAAACTCATCTTT. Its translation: CALGVTRVLGDGADKLIF.

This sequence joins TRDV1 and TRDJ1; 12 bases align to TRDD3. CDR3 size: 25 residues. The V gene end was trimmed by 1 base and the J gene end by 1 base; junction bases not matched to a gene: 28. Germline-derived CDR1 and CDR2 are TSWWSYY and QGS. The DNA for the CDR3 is TGTGCTCTTGGGGAACGATCGGGGGGCTACGTAATAGGACTGGGGGATACCGGGCTCACCGATAAACTCATCTTT. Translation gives CALGERSGGYVIGLGDTGLTDKLIF.

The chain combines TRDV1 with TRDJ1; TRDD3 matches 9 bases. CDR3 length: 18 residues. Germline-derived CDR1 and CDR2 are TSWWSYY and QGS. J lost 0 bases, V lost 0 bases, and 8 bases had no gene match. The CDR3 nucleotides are TGTGCTCTTGGGGAACTTTGTGGGGGGGATACATACACCGATAAACTCATCTTT. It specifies CALGELCGGDTYTDKLIF.

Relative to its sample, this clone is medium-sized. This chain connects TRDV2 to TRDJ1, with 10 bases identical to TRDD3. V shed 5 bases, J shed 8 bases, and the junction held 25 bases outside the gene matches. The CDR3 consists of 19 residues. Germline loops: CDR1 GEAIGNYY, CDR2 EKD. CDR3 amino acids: CACAATAFSGDTREDKLIF. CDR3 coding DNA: TGTGCCTGTGCCGCGACGGCCTTCTCGGGGGATACGCGTGAGGACAAACTCATCTTT.

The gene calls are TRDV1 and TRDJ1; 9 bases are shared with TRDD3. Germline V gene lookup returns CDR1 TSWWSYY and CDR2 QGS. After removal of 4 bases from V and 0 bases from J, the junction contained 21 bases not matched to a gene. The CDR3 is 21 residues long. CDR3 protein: CALGVIGGDTPPDIYTDKLIF. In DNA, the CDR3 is TGTGCTCTTGGGGTGATCGGAGGGGATACGCCCCCCGACATATACACCGATAAACTCATCTTT.

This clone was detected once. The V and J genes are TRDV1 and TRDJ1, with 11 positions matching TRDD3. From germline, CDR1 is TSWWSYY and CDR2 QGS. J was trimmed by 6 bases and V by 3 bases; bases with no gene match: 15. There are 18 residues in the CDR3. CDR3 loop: CALGDPLVLGDSGNKLIF. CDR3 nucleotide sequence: TGTGCTCTTGGGGACCCGCTTGTACTGGGGGATAGTGGGAATAAACTCATCTTT.

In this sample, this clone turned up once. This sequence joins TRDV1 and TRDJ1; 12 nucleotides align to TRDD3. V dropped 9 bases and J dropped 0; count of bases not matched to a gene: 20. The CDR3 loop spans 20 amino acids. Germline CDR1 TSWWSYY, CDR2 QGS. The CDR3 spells CALLPKRLLGDTWDTDKLIF. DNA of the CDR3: TGTGCTCTACTTCCTAAGAGGCTACTGGGGGATACTTGGGACACCGATAAACTCATCTTT.

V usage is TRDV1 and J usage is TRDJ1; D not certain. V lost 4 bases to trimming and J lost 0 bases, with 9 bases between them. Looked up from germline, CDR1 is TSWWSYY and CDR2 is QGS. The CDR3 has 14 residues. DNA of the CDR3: TGTGCTCTTGGGGGCCTAGTTCACACCGATAAACTCATCTTT. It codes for CALGGLVHTDKLIF.

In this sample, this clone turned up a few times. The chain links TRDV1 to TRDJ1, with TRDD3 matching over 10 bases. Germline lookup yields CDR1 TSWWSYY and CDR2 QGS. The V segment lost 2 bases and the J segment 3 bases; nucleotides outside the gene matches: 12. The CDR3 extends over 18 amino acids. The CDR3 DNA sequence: TGTGCTCTTGGGGAAGGACCGCTCTGGGGGATAATCGCCGATAAACTCATCTTT. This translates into CALGEGPLWGIIADKLIF.

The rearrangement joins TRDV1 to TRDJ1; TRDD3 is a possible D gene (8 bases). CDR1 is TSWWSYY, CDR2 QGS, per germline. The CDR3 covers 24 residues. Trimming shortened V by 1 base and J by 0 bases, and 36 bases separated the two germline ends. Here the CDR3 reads CALGEPLGIPTLPWGTLYTDKLIF. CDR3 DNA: TGTGCTCTTGGGGAACCTCTTGGGATTCCTACTCTCCCCTGGGGGACTTTATACACCGATAAACTCATCTTT.

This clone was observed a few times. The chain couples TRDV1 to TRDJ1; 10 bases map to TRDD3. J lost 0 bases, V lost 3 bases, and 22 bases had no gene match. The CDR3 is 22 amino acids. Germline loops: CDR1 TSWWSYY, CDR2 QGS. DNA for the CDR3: TGTGCTCTTGGGGAGCCTCCTACGACTGGGTGGGGGATACTACCGTACACCGATAAACTCATCTTT. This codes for CALGEPPTTGWGILPYTDKLIF.

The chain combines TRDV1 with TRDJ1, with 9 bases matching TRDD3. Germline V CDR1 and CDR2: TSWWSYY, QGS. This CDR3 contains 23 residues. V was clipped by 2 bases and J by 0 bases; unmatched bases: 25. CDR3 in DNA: TGTGCTCTTGGGGAAGAATATAGCCTCCTTAGCCACTGGGGGAGTAAGTACACCGATAAACTCATCTTT. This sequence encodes CALGEEYSLLSHWGSKYTDKLIF.

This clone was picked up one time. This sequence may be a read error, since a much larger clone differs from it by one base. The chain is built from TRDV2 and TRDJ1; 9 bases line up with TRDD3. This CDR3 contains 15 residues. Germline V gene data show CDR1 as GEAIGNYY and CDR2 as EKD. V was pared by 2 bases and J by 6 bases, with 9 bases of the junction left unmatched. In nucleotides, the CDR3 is TGTGCCTGTGACAGGGGGATACATTGTGGCAATAAACTCATCTTT. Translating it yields CACDRGIHCGNKLIF.

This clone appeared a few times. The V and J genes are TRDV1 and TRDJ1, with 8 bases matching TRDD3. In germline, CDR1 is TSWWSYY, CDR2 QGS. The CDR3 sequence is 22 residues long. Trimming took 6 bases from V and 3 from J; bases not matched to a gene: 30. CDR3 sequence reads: CALGPFRLRWGTGGYNPDKLIF. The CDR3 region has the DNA TGTGCTCTTGGCCCGTTCCGCCTACGATGGGGTACTGGGGGCTATAATCCCGATAAACTCATCTTT.

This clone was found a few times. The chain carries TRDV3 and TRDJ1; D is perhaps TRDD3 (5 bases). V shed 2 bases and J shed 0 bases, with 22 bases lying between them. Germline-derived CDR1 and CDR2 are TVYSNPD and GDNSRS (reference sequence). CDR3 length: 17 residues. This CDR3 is CAFRPNPPGVYTDKLIF. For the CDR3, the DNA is TGTGCCTTTCGCCCAAACCCCCCGGGGGTCTACACCGATAAACTCATCTTT.

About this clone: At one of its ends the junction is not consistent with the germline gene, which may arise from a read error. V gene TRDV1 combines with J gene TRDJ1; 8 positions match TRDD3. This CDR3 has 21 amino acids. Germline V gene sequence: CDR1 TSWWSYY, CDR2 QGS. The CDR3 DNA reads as TGTGCTCTTGGGGAAATAGGGGACTGGGGGTCGCGGAAAATGTGCACCGATAGACTCATCTTT. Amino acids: CALGEIGDWGSRKMCTDRLIF.

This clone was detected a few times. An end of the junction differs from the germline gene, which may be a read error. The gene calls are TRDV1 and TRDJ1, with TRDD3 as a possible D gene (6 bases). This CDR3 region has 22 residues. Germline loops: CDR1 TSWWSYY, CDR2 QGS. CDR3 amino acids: CALGEGSGAYLYWVPHTDKLIF. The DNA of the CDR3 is TGTGCTCTTGGGGAAGGGTCTGGGGCCTACTTGTACTGGGTACCTCACACCGATAAACTCATCTTC.

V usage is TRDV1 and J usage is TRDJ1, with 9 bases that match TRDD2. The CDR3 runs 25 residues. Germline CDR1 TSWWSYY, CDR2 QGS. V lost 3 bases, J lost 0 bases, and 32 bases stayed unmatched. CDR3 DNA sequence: TGTGCTCTTGGGGAGCCATTCCCCCAACCTTCCTACGCATGGGGACCCCCCTTGTACACCGATAAACTCATCTTT. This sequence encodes CALGEPFPQPSYAWGPPLYTDKLIF.

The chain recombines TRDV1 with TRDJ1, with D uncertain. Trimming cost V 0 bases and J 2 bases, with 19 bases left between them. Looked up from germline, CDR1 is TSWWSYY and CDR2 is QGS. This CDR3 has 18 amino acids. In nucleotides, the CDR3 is TGTGCTCTTGGGGAACTTACGAGGGAAGCCACAGGGACCGATAAACTCATCTTT. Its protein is CALGELTREATGTDKLIF.

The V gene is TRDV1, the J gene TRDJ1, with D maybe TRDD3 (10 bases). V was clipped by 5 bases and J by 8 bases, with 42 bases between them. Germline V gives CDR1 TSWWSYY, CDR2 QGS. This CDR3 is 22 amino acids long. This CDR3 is CALGHRPSYGPGRVLGDSKLIF. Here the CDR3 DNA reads TGTGCTCTTGGGCACCGGCCTTCCTACGGGCCCGGCAGGGTACTGGGGGATTCAAAACTCATCTTT.

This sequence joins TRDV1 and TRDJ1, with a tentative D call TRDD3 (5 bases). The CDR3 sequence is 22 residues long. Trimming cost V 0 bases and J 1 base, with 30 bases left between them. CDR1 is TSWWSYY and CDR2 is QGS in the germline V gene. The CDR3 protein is CALGELSPLNLLRDSSTDKLIF. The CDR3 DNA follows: TGTGCTCTTGGGGAACTCTCCCCTTTGAACTTACTGAGGGATTCTTCCACCGATAAACTCATCTTT.

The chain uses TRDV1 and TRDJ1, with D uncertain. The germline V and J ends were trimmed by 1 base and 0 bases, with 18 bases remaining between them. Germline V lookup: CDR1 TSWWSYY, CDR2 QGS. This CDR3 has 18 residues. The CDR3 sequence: CALGEQMAPPSHTDKLIF. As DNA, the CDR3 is TGTGCTCTTGGGGAACAGATGGCTCCCCCCTCCCACACCGATAAACTCATCTTT.

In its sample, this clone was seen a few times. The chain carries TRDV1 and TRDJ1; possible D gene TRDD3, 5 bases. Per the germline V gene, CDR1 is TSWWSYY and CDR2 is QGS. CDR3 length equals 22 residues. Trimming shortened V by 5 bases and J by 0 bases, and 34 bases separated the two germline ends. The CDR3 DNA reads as TGTGCTCTTGGGAAACCTGCCCACGTGGGAGGGGAAAGGGGAGCGTACACCGATAAACTCATCTTT. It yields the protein CALGKPAHVGGERGAYTDKLIF.

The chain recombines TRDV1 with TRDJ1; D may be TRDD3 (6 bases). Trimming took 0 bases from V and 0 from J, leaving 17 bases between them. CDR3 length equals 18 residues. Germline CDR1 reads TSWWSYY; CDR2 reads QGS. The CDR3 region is CALGELAGDPQYTDKLIF. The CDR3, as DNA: TGTGCTCTTGGGGAACTAGCAGGGGATCCTCAGTACACCGATAAACTCATCTTT.